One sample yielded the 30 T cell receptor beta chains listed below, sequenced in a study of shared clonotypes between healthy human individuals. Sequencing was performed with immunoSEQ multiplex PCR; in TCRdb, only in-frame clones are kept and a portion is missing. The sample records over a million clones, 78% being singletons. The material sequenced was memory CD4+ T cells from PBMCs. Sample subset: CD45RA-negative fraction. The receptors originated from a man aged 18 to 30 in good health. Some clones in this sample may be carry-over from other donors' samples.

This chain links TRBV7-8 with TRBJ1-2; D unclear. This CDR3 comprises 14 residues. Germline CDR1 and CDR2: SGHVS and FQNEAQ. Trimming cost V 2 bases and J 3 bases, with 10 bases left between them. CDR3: CASSLPSPHYGYTF. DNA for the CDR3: TGTGCCAGCAGCTTACCGAGTCCCCACTATGGCTACACCTTC.

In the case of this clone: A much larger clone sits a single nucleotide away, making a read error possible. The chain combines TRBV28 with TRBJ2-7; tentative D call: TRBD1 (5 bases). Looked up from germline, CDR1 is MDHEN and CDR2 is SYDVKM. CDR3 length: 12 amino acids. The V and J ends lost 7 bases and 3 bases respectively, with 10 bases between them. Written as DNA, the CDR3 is TGTGCCAGCACTCGACAGAGCTACGAGCAGTACTTC. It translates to CASTRQSYEQYF.

DNA for the CDR3: TGTGCCAGCAGCGCGTCTGGCGCCGGGGAGCTGTTTTTT. Amino acid sequence: CASSASGAGELFF. The chain couples TRBV6-1 to TRBJ2-2; D not certain. The CDR3 is 13 residues long. Germline CDR1 and CDR2: MNHNS and SASEGT. Trimming took off 6 bases at V and 6 bases at J, with 11 bases between the two ends.

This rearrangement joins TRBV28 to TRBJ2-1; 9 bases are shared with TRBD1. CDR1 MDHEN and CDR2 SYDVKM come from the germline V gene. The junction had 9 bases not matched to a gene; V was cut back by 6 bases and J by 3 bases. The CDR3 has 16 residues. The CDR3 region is CASSPPPGQGYNEQFF. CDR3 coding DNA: TGTGCCAGCAGCCCTCCCCCGGGACAGGGCTACAATGAGCAGTTCTTC. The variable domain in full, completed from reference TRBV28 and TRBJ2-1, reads DVKVTQSSRYLVKRTGEKVFLECVQDMDHENMFWYRQDPGLGLRLIYFSYDVKMKEKGDIPEGYSVSREKKERFSLILESASTNQTSMYLCASSPPPGQGYNEQFFGPGTRLTVL.

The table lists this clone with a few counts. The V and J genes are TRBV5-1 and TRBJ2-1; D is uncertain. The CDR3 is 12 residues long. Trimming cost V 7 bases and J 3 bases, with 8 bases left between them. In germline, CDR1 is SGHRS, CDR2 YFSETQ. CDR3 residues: CASSPFYNEQFF. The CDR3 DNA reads TGCGCCAGCTCCCCGTTCTACAATGAGCAGTTCTTC.

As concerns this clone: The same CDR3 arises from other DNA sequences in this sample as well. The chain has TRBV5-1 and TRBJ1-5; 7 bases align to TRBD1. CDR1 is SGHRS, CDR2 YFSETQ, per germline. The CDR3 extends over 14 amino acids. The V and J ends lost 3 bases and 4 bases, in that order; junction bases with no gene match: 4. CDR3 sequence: CASSSGQPNQPQHF. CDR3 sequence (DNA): TGCGCCAGCAGCTCGGGACAGCCAAATCAGCCCCAGCATTTT.

In DNA form, the CDR3 reads TGTGCCAGCAGTTACGTCTCGGGGGCTAGTAACACCATATATTTT. As protein: CASSYVSGASNTIYF. The chain is built from TRBV6-6 and TRBJ1-3; D possibly corresponds to TRBD1 (6 bases). Deletions cut 2 bases from V and 7 bases from J, with 15 bases between. Germline loops: CDR1 MNHNY, CDR2 SVGAGI (reference sequence). The CDR3 length is 15 residues.

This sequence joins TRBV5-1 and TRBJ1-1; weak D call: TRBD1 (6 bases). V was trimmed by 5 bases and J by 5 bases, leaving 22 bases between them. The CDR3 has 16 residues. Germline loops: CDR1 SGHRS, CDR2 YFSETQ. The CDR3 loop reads CASRNDWGGLGTEAFF. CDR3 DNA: TGCGCCAGCAGAAACGATTGGGGGGGCCTGGGAACTGAAGCTTTCTTT.

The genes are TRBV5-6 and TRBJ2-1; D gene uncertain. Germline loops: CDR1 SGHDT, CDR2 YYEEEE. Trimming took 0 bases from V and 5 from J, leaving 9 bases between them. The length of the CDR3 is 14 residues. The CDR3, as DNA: TGTGCCAGCAGCTTGGTGTCCCAGCACAATGAGCAGTTCTTC. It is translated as CASSLVSQHNEQFF.

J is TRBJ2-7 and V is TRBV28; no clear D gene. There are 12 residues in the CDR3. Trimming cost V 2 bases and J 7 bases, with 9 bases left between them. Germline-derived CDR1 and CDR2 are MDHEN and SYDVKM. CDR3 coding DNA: TGTGCCAGCAGTTTAAAAGGGCGGGAGCAGTACTTC. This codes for CASSLKGREQYF. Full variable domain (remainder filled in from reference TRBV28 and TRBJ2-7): DVKVTQSSRYLVKRTGEKVFLECVQDMDHENMFWYRQDPGLGLRLIYFSYDVKMKEKGDIPEGYSVSREKKERFSLILESASTNQTSMYLCASSLKGREQYFGPGTRLTVT.

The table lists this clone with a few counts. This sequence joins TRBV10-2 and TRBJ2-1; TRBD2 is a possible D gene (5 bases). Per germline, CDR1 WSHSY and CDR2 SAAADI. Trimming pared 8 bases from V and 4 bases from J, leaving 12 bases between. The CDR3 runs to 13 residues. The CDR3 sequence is CASRIEGYNEQFF. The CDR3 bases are TGCGCCAGCCGAATTGAGGGTTACAATGAGCAGTTCTTC.

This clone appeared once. In nucleotides, the CDR3 is TGTGCCAGCAGCCAGTCGTGGGGGAGCTCCTACAATGAGCAGTTCTTC. This gives the protein CASSQSWGSSYNEQFF. V is TRBV28 and J is TRBJ2-1; D may match TRBD1 or TRBD2 (5 bases each). Germline V gene sequence: CDR1 MDHEN, CDR2 SYDVKM. This CDR3 spans 16 amino acids. Trimming removed 6 bases at V and 0 bases at J, with 15 bases between.

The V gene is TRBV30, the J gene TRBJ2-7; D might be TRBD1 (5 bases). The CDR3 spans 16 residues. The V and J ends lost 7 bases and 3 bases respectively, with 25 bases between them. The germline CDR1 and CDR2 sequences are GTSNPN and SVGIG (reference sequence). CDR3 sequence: CAYTLINRLTGYEQYF. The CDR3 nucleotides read TGTGCCTACACCTTGATAAACAGGCTAACAGGCTACGAGCAGTACTTC.

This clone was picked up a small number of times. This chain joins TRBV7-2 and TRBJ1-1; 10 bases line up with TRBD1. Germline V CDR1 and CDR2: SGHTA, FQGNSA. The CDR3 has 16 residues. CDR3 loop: CATETGQGFWETEAFF. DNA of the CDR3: TGTGCTACTGAGACGGGACAGGGGTTCTGGGAGACTGAAGCTTTCTTT.

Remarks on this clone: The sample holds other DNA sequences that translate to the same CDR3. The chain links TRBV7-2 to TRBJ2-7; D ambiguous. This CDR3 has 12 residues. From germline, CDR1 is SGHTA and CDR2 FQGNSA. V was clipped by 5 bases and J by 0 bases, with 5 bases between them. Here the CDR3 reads CASSPNSYEQYF. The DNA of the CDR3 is TGTGCCAGCAGCCCAAACTCCTACGAGCAGTACTTC.

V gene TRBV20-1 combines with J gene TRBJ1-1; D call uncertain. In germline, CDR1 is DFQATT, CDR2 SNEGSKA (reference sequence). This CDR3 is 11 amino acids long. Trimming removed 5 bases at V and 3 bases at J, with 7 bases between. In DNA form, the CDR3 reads TGCAGTGCTCCACATTACACTGAAGCTTTCTTT. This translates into CSAPHYTEAFF.

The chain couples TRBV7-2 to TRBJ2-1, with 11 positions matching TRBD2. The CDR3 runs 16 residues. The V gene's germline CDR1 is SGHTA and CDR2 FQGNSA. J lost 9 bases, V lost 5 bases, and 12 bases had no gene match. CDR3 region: CASSKIAGGLSGEQFF. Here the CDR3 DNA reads TGTGCCAGCAGCAAGATAGCGGGAGGGTTGAGTGGTGAGCAGTTCTTC.

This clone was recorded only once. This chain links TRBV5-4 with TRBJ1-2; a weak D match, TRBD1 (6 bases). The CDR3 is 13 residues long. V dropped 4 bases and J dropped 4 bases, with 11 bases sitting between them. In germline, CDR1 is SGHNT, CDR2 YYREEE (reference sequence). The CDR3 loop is CASSQGHIYGYTF. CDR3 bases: TGTGCCAGCAGCCAGGGACACATCTATGGCTACACCTTC.

CDR3 coding DNA: TGTGCCAGCAGCCGGTGGCACAGCTCCTACAATGAGCAGTTCTTC. Protein sequence: CASSRWHSSYNEQFF. The gene calls are TRBV7-2 and TRBJ2-1; D is undetermined. The CDR3 length is 15 residues. V was cut by 5 bases and J by 0 bases, with 11 bases left in between. Germline CDR1 SGHTA, CDR2 FQGNSA. The full variable domain, its missing parts supplied by reference TRBV7-2 and TRBJ2-1, is GAGVSQSPSNKVTEKGKDVELRCDPISGHTALYWYRQSLGQGLEFLIYFQGNSAPDKSGLPSDRFSAERTGGSVSTLTIQRTQQEDSAVYLCASSRWHSSYNEQFFGPGTRLTVL.

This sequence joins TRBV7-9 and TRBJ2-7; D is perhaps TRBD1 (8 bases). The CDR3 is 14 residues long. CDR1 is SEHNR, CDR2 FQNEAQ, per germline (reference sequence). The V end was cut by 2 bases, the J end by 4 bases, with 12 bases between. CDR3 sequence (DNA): TGTGCCAGCAGCTTATACAGGGGGGGATACGAGCAGTACTTC. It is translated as CASSLYRGGYEQYF.

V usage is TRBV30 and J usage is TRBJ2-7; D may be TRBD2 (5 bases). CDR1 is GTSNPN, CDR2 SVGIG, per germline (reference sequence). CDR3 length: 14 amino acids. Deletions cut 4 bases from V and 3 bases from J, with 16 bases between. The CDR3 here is CAWKRPGWGYEQYF. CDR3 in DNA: TGTGCCTGGAAAAGGCCGGGGTGGGGCTACGAGCAGTACTTC.

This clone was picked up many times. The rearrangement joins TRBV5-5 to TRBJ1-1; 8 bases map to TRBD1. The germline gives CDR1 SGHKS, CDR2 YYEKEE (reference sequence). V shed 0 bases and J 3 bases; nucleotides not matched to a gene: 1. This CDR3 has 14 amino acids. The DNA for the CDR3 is TGTGCCAGCAGCTTGGGGGACAGGTACACTGAAGCTTTCTTT. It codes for CASSLGDRYTEAFF. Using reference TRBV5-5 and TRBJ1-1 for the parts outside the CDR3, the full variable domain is DAGVTQSPTHLIKTRGQQVTLRCSPISGHKSVSWYQQVLGQGPQFIFQYYEKEERGRGNFPDRFSARQFPNYSSELNVNALLLGDSALYLCASSLGDRYTEAFFGQGTRLTVV.

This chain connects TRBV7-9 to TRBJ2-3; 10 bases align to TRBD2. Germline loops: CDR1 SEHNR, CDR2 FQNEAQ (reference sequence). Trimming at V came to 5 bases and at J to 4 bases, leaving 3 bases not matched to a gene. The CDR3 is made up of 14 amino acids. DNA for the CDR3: TGTGCCAGCAGCGTGGGACTAGCGTCAGATACGCAGTATTTT. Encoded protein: CASSVGLASDTQYF.

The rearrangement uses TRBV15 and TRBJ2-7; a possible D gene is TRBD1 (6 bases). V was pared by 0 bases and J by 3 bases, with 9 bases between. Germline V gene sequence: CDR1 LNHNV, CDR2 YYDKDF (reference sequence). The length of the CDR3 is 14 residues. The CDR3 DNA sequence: TGTGCCACCAGCAGAGATACAGGGATCTACGAGCAGTACTTC. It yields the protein CATSRDTGIYEQYF.

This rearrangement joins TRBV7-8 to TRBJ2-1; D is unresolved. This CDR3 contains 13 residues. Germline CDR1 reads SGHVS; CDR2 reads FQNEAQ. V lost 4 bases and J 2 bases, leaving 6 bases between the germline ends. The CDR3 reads CASSSMAYNEQFF. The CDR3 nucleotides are TGTGCCAGCAGCTCGATGGCCTACAATGAGCAGTTCTTC. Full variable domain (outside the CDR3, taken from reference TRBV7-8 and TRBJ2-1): GAGVSQSPRYKVAKRGQDVALRCDPISGHVSLFWYQQALGQGPEFLTYFQNEAQLDKSGLPSDRFFAERPEGSVSTLKIQRTQQEDSAVYLCASSSMAYNEQFFGPGTRLTVL.

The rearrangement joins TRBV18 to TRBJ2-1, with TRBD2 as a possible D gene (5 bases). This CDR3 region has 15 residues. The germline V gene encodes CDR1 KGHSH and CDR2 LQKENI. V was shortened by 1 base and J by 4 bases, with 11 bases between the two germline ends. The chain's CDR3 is CASSPRRSDYNEQFF. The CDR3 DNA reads TGTGCCAGCTCACCACGGCGTAGCGATTACAATGAGCAGTTCTTC.

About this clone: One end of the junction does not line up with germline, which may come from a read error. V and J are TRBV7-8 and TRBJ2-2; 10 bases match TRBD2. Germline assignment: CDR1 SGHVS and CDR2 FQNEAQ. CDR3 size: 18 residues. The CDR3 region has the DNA TGTGCCAGCAGCTCCCCCCTAGCGGGAGTTCATCGCACCGGGAAGCTGTTTTTT. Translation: CASSSPLAGVHRTGKLFF. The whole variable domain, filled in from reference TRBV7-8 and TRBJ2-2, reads GAGVSQSPRYKVAKRGQDVALRCDPISGHVSLFWYQQALGQGPEFLTYFQNEAQLDKSGLPSDRFFAERPEGSVSTLKIQRTQQEDSAVYLCASSSPLAGVHRTGKLFFGEGSRLTVL.

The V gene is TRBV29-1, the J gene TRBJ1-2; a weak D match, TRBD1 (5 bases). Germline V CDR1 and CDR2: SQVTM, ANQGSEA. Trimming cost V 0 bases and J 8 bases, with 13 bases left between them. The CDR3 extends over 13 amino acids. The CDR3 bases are TGCAGCGTTGAAGATCCCGGGGCGGGAGGCTACACCTTC. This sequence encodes CSVEDPGAGGYTF.

CDR3: CASSTPGPLRDTEAFF. CDR3 in DNA: TGTGCCAGCAGCACGCCGGGACCACTCCGGGACACTGAAGCTTTCTTT. The rearrangement joins TRBV11-2 to TRBJ1-1; possibly TRBD1 for D (5 bases). Trimming stripped 5 bases from V and 3 bases from J, with 19 bases between. The germline CDR1 and CDR2 sequences are SGHAT and FQNNGV. CDR3 size: 16 residues. The full variable domain, rest sourced from reference TRBV11-2 and TRBJ1-1, is EAGVAQSPRYKIIEKRQSVAFWCNPISGHATLYWYQQILGQGPKLLIQFQNNGVVDDSQLPKDRFSAERLKGVDSTLKIQPAKLEDSAVYLCASSTPGPLRDTEAFFGQGTRLTVV.

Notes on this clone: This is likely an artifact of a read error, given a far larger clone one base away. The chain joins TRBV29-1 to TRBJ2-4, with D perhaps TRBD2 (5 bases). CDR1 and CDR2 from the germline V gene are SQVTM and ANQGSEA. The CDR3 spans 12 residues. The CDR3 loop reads CSALRGKNIQCF. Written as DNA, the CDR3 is TGCAGCGCGTTACGGGGTAAAAACATTCAGTGCTTC.